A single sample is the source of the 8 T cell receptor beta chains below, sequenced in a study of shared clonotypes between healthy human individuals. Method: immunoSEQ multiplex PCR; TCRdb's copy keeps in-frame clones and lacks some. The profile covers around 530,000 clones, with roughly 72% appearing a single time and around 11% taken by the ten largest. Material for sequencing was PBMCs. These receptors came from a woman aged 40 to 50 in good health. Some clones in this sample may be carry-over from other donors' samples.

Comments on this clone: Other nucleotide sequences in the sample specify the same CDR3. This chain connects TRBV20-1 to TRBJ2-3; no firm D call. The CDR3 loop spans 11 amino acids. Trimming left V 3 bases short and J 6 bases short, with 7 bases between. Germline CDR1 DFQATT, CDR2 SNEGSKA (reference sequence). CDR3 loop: CSARKGDTQYF. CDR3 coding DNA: TGCAGTGCTAGGAAGGGCGATACGCAGTATTTT.

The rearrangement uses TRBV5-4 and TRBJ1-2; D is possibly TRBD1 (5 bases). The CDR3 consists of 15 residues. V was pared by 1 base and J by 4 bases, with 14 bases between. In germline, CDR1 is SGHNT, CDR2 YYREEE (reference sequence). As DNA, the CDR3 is TGTGCCAGCAGCTTGAAGGGTTTTGGGGCCTATGGCTACACCTTC. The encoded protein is CASSLKGFGAYGYTF.

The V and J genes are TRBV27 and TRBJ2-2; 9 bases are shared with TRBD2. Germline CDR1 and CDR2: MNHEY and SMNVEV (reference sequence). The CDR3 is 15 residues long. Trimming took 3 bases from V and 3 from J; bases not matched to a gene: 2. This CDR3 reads CASSLGLADTGELFF. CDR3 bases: TGTGCCAGCAGTTTGGGACTAGCCGACACCGGGGAGCTGTTTTTT.

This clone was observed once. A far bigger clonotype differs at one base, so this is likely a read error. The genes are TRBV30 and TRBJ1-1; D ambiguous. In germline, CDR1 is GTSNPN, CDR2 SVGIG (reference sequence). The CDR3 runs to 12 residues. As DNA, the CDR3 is TGTTCCTGGAGTCTCCCTGTGTCGAAAGCTTTCTTT. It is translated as CSWSLPVSKAFF.

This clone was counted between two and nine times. The CDR3 loop reads CASRPTGMAEKLFF. CDR3 bases: TGTGCCAGCAGGCCAACAGGGATGGCGGAAAAACTGTTTTTT. The rearrangement links TRBV6-6 to TRBJ1-4; a weak D match, TRBD1 (6 bases). From germline, CDR1 is MNHNY and CDR2 SVGAGI (reference sequence). The V and J ends lost 6 bases and 8 bases respectively, with 16 bases between them. This CDR3 spans 14 amino acids.

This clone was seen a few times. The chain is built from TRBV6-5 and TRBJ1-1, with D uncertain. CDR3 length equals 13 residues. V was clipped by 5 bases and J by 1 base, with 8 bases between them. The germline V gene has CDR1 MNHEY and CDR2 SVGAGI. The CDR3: CASSPGENTEAFF. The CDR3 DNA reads TGTGCCAGCAGTCCGGGTGAGAACACTGAAGCTTTCTTT.

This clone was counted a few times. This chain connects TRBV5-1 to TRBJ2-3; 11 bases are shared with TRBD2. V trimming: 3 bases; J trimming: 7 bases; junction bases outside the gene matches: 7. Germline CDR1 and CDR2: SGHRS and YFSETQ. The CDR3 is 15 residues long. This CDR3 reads CASSYGTSGGHTQYF. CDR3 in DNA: TGCGCCAGCAGCTATGGGACTAGCGGAGGGCATACGCAGTATTTT.

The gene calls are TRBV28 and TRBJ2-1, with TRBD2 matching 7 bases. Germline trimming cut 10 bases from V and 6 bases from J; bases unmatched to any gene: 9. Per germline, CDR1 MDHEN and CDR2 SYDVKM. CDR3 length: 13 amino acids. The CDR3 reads CATTLRGFNEQFF. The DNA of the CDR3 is TGTGCCACCACCCTGCGGGGGTTCAATGAGCAGTTCTTC.